This T cell receptor (beta chain) was sequenced for a study of regulatory T cells in long-lasting Graves disease. This clonotype was detected a few times. The CDR3 end shows no conserved phenylalanine or tryptophan, and so a read error is likely. Researchers made TCR beta libraries by using iRepertoire HTBI primers and running Arm-PCR on CDR3 regions. Each CDR3 protein gets one entry after TCRdb re-called the multiplex PCR reads with MiXCR. The sample lists about 540,000 distinct CDR3 sequences; 13% were seen once. Time point here: newly diagnosed GD, antithyroid drugs for less than 3 months. Scientists built the TCR library using RNA that was extracted from PBMCs. The CDR3 consists of 14 residues. CDR1 DFQATT and CDR2 SNEGSKA come from the germline V gene (reference sequence). V was pared by 5 bases and J by 0 bases, with 5 bases of the junction left unmatched. The same sample was also used in a study of T cells in Graves' hyperthyroidism and ophthalmopathy. That report adds: The study based diagnoses on clinical symptoms, serum thyroxine and TRAb, thyroid ultrasound and orbital computed tomography.

V is TRBV20-1 and J is TRBJ1-1; 8 bases are shared with TRBD1. The source is a man aged 30-40 years with Graves disease. The sequenced sample was peripheral blood mononuclear cells (PBMCs), obtained at new diagnosis, from a patient treated with antithyroid drugs. The CDR3 DNA is TGCAGTGCTCCAGGGGGCCGAATGAACACTGAAGCTTTCCTT. Translating it yields CSAPGGRMNTEAFL.